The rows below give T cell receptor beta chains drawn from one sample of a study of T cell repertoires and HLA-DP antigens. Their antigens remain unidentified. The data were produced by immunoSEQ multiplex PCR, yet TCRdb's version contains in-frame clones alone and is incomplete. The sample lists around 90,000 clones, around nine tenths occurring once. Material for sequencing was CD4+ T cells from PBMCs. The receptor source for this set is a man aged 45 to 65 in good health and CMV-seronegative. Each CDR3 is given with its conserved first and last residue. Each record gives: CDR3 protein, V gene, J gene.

CDR3 protein: CASSSGGTGMTNEKLFF; V gene: TRBV28; J gene: TRBJ1-4
CDR3 protein: CASSIQDPGSPLHF; V gene: TRBV19; J gene: TRBJ1-6
CDR3 protein: CASSLTAGGFGEQYF; V gene: TRBV7-2; J gene: TRBJ2-7
CDR3 protein: CASSPSGSGANYNEQFF; V gene: TRBV14; J gene: TRBJ2-1
CDR3 protein: CASSPTLDTQYF; V gene: TRBV10-2; J gene: TRBJ2-3
CDR3 protein: CASRDPGLTEAFF; V gene: TRBV6-5; J gene: TRBJ1-1
CDR3 protein: CASSPRGQKSSGNTIYF; V gene: TRBV9; J gene: TRBJ1-3
CDR3 protein: CASSSDPTTGGWYEQYF; V gene: TRBV13; J gene: TRBJ2-7
CDR3 protein: CASSISGGGYTF; V gene: TRBV11-2; J gene: TRBJ1-2
CDR3 protein: CASSDRGNTEAFF; V gene: TRBV7-6; J gene: TRBJ1-1
CDR3 protein: CASSPLATNYGYTF; V gene: TRBV18; J gene: TRBJ1-2
CDR3 protein: CASSESWEQYF; V gene: TRBV25-1; J gene: TRBJ2-7
CDR3 protein: CREGDSYNEQFF; V gene: TRBV29-1; J gene: TRBJ2-1
CDR3 protein: CASSVGRGNGYTF; V gene: TRBV9; J gene: TRBJ1-2
CDR3 protein: CASSLGGGPNTGELFF; V gene: TRBV5-1; J gene: TRBJ2-2
CDR3 protein: CASSALGGETQYF; V gene: TRBV25-1; J gene: TRBJ2-5
CDR3 protein: CASSVGGTALPNTEAFF; V gene: TRBV9; J gene: TRBJ1-1
CDR3 protein: CASSLGDGTYGYTF; V gene: TRBV7-9; J gene: TRBJ1-2